The clone carrying this T cell receptor beta chain was counted many times. Its target is not known. The sample comes from a study of T cells in Graves' hyperthyroidism and ophthalmopathy. Findings and limits, study-wide: Most thyroid clonotypes with frequency above 0.001 were detected in blood.

RNA transcripts served as the template for amplifying TCR beta CDR3 regions. With the HTBI primer set, the TCR CDR3 went through a first round of RT-PCR. TCRdb redid the calling of the multiplex PCR reads with MiXCR, one entry per CDR3 protein. The sample records under 600,000 distinct CDR3 sequences, about a sixth being singletons. Looked up from germline, CDR1 is MNHEY and CDR2 is SVGEGT. The trim removed 5 bases at V and 4 bases at J, leaving 4 bases unmatched. The CDR3 is made up of 15 amino acids. Criteria for exclusion of patients were uncontrolled infection, other autoimmune disease, pregnancy or lactation. Diagnoses were made from clinical symptoms, serum measures (thyroxine and TRAb), thyroid ultrasound and orbital computed tomography.

This TCR derives from a woman aged 40 to 50 with Graves' ophthalmopathy. What was sequenced was blood. The rearrangement links TRBV6-2 or TRBV6-3 to TRBJ2-1; the match to TRBD2 covers 11 bases. The CDR3 DNA sequence: TGTGCCAGCAGTCACACTAGCGGGGGATACAATGAGCAGTTCTTC. Translating it yields CASSHTSGGYNEQFF.